This passage covers 27 T cell receptor beta chains from one sample sequenced in a study of T cell responses to AZD1222 COVID-19 vaccine. Produced via immunoSEQ multiplex PCR; TCRdb's table is partial and in-frame only. The table records over 130,000 clones, 85% to 90% of them present only once. Specimen: peripheral blood, collected 28 days after the second AZD1222 dose. All receptors derive from an adult who received the AZD1222 COVID-19 vaccine.

The rearrangement uses TRBV11-3 and TRBJ2-1, with D perhaps matching TRBD1 (5 bases). Germline V lookup: CDR1 SGHNT, CDR2 YENEEA. V gave up 0 bases and J gave up 9 bases, with 15 bases separating them. The CDR3 is made up of 15 amino acids. In DNA, the CDR3 is TGTGCCAGCAGCTTAGATCTGGCAGGGTCTGGTGAGCAGTTCTTC. Translated, it gives CASSLDLAGSGEQFF.

The rearrangement joins TRBV5-4 to TRBJ1-1, with D uncertain. In germline, CDR1 is SGHNT, CDR2 YYREEE (reference sequence). With 2 bases removed from V and 6 bases from J, the gap between germline ends came to 11 bases. The CDR3 spans 13 residues. The CDR3 loop reads CASSLKGDPEAFF. CDR3 nucleotide sequence: TGTGCCAGCAGCTTAAAGGGAGACCCTGAAGCTTTCTTT.

This clone came up once. The J gene is TRBJ2-2, the V gene TRBV2; 8 nucleotides match TRBD2. The CDR3 sequence is 20 residues long. V was pared by 0 bases and J by 0 bases, with 12 bases of the junction left unmatched. The germline CDR1 and CDR2 sequences are SNHLY and FYNNEI. CDR3 bases: TGTGCCAGCAGTGAAGCGCGGGGACTAGTTTTGGGAGCGAACACCGGGGAGCTGTTTTTT. Translation: CASSEARGLVLGANTGELFF. Full variable domain (missing parts from reference TRBV2 and TRBJ2-2): EPEVTQTPSHQVTQMGQEVILRCVPISNHLYFYWYRQILGQKVEFLVSFYNNEISEKSEIFDDQFSVERPDGSNFTLKIRSTKLEDSAMYFCASSEARGLVLGANTGELFFGEGSRLTVL.

The gene calls are TRBV10-1 and TRBJ2-3, with a tentative D call TRBD1 (5 bases). V dropped 2 bases and J dropped 0 bases, with 12 bases sitting between them. The germline CDR1 and CDR2 sequences are WNHNN and SYGVQD (reference sequence). The CDR3 has 16 residues. The CDR3 protein is CASSELTEASTDTQYF. The CDR3, as DNA: TGCGCCAGCAGTGAGCTGACAGAAGCTAGCACAGATACGCAGTATTTT.

In its sample, this clone was seen once. The chain recombines TRBV2 with TRBJ2-7, with D maybe TRBD1 (6 bases). The V and J ends lost 6 bases and 4 bases respectively, with 19 bases between them. There are 15 residues in the CDR3. From germline, CDR1 is SNHLY and CDR2 FYNNEI. The DNA of the CDR3 is TGTGCCAGCAGGGGACAACTACCATTTGGGTACGAGCAGTACTTC. Amino acid sequence: CASRGQLPFGYEQYF.

The chain recombines TRBV15 with TRBJ1-4, with 9 bases matching TRBD1. J lost 7 bases, V lost 0 bases, and 6 bases had no gene match. Per germline, CDR1 LNHNV and CDR2 YYDKDF (reference sequence). The length of the CDR3 is 16 residues. CDR3 bases: TGTGCCACCAGCAGAGAGTATAGGACAGGGGTTGAAAAACTGTTTTTT. Amino acid sequence: CATSREYRTGVEKLFF.

The chain recombines TRBV12-3 or TRBV12-4 with TRBJ2-1; tentative D call: TRBD1 (5 bases). CDR3 size: 12 residues. V shed 6 bases and J shed 13 bases, with 16 bases lying between them. CDR3 region: CASSAGIIGQFF. CDR3 bases: TGTGCCAGCAGCGCAGGGATTATAGGTCAGTTCTTC.

The V gene is TRBV29-1, the J gene TRBJ1-5; D gene unclear. Germline loops: CDR1 SQVTM, CDR2 ANQGSEA. Trimming took off 6 bases at V and 4 bases at J, with 10 bases between the two ends. The CDR3 sequence is 12 residues long. The CDR3 DNA follows: TGCAGCGTCCAACACGAAAATCAGCCCCAGCATTTT. It is translated as CSVQHENQPQHF.

V gene TRBV4-3 combines with J gene TRBJ2-7; D gene uncertain. The CDR3 runs to 13 residues. Trimming pared 4 bases from V and 2 bases from J, leaving 9 bases between. Looked up from germline, CDR1 is LGHNA and CDR2 is YSLEER. The CDR3: CASSPATAYEQYF. CDR3 DNA sequence: TGCGCCAGCAGCCCAGCGACGGCCTACGAGCAGTACTTC.

This chain uses TRBV28 with TRBJ2-3; D is possibly TRBD1 (6 bases). CDR3 length equals 16 residues. Germline CDR1 MDHEN, CDR2 SYDVKM. The V gene lost 6 bases and the J gene lost 1 base, with 17 bases spanning the gap. CDR3 sequence reads: CASRPQQGPGTDTQYF. Written as DNA, the CDR3 is TGTGCCAGCAGACCCCAACAGGGACCCGGCACAGATACGCAGTATTTT.

V gene TRBV25-1 combines with J gene TRBJ2-2; tentatively, D is TRBD1 (5 bases). Germline V gives CDR1 MGHDK, CDR2 SYGVNS. The CDR3 is 14 amino acids. With 2 bases removed from V and 1 base from J, the gap between germline ends came to 5 bases. The CDR3 protein is CASSEGQNTGELFF. CDR3 sequence (DNA): TGTGCCAGCAGTGAAGGACAGAACACCGGGGAGCTGTTTTTT.

The gene calls are TRBV11-3 and TRBJ1-1; D gene unclear. This CDR3 spans 15 amino acids. Germline V gene lookup returns CDR1 SGHNT and CDR2 YENEEA. With 0 bases removed from V and 1 base from J, the gap between germline ends came to 9 bases. The CDR3: CASSLDRETNTEAFF. The CDR3 DNA is TGTGCCAGCAGCTTAGATCGGGAGACGAACACTGAAGCTTTCTTT.

The chain employs TRBV5-8 and TRBJ1-6; 7 nucleotides agree with TRBD1. The trim removed 1 base at V and 10 bases at J, leaving 5 bases unmatched. Germline CDR1 reads SGHTS; CDR2 reads YDEGEE. The CDR3 spans 14 residues. The CDR3: CASSLRGRGSPLHF. The CDR3 nucleotides are TGTGCCAGCAGCTTGAGGGGGCGAGGGTCACCCCTCCACTTT.

Only a few counts were recorded for this clone. This chain links TRBV20-1 with TRBJ2-7; D perhaps matches TRBD2 (7 bases). Germline V gene data show CDR1 as DFQATT and CDR2 as SNEGSKA (reference sequence). The ends were cut back, 3 bases at V and 2 bases at J, with 11 bases in the middle. The CDR3 totals 13 residues. The CDR3 is CSASRGRAYEQYF. The CDR3 region has the DNA TGCAGTGCTAGTAGGGGGAGGGCCTACGAGCAGTACTTC.

V usage is TRBV21-1 and J usage is TRBJ1-1; the DNA was not compared with TRBD1, the D call given in the table. TRBV21-1 is a pseudogene. This CDR3 has 15 residues. In DNA form, the CDR3 reads TGTGCCAGCAGCAAAGCGGAGGGGGCTGACACTGAAGCTTTCTTT. As protein: CASSKAEGADTEAFF.

J is TRBJ2-1 and V is TRBV24-1; 7 bases fit TRBD2. CDR3 length: 13 residues. V trimming: 4 bases; J trimming: 8 bases; junction bases outside the gene matches: 4. From germline, CDR1 is KGHDR and CDR2 SFDVKD. The CDR3 DNA reads TGTGCCACCAGTGAGGGGAGGGTCGATGAGCAGTTCTTC. Translating gives CATSEGRVDEQFF.

The rearrangement links TRBV25-1 to TRBJ1-2, with 8 positions matching TRBD1. V gave up 8 bases and J gave up 6 bases; unmatched junction bases: 11. The CDR3 length is 14 residues. CDR1 and CDR2 from the germline V gene are MGHDK and SYGVNS. In DNA form, the CDR3 reads TGTGCCAGCCAGCCGGACAGGGAGCGTCATGGCTACACCTTC. Amino acids: CASQPDRERHGYTF.

The chain combines TRBV24-1 with TRBJ1-4; D is unclear. The J call may be mistaken, given a closer DNA end match to TRBJ2-2. The CDR3 runs to 12 residues. CDR1 is KGHDR and CDR2 is SFDVKD in the germline V gene. The CDR3 DNA is TGTGCCACCAGTGACCCTTGGGGGGAGCTGTTTTTT. Protein: CATSDPWGELFF.

The gene calls are TRBV30 and TRBJ2-2; a possible D gene is TRBD1 (7 bases). CDR3 length equals 14 residues. Between the trimmed V and J ends, which lost 5 bases and 2 bases, there was a span of 12 bases. Germline lookup yields CDR1 GTSNPN and CDR2 SVGIG (reference sequence). The CDR3 region has the DNA TGTGCCTGGTCGCAGGGGGGCAACACCGGGGAGCTGTTTTTT. Residues: CAWSQGGNTGELFF. Drawing the rest from reference TRBV30 and TRBJ2-2, the complete variable domain is SQTIHQWPATLVQPVGSPLSLECTVEGTSNPNLYWYRQAAGRGLQLLFYSVGIGQISSEVPQNLSASRPQDRQFILSSKKLLLSDSGFYLCAWSQGGNTGELFFGEGSRLTVL.

V is TRBV7-9 and J is TRBJ1-2; D is perhaps TRBD1 (6 bases). V was trimmed by 3 bases and J by 3 bases, leaving 11 bases between them. The V gene's germline CDR1 is SEHNR and CDR2 FQNEAQ (reference sequence). The CDR3 consists of 14 residues. The CDR3 coding sequence is TGTGCCAGCAGCTTCGGTAGGGGGTACTATGGCTACACCTTC. The encoded protein is CASSFGRGYYGYTF.

The chain carries TRBV7-2 and TRBJ2-1, with D unclear. The germline V gene encodes CDR1 SGHTA and CDR2 FQGNSA. The V end was cut by 0 bases, the J end by 7 bases, with 10 bases between. The CDR3 is 14 residues long. The CDR3 here is CASSLARSPNEQFF. Here the CDR3 DNA reads TGTGCCAGCAGCTTAGCGAGGAGCCCGAATGAGCAGTTCTTC.

This chain joins TRBV27 and TRBJ2-1; 13 bases agree with TRBD2. This CDR3 region has 15 residues. The V segment lost 8 bases and the J segment 7 bases; nucleotides outside the gene matches: 8. Germline lookup yields CDR1 MNHEY and CDR2 SMNVEV (reference sequence). Here the CDR3 reads CASYSGTSGKNEQFF. The CDR3 nucleotides read TGTGCCAGCTACTCAGGGACTAGCGGGAAAAATGAGCAGTTCTTC.

The chain employs TRBV5-6 and TRBJ1-3; D may be TRBD1 (6 bases). Germline V gives CDR1 SGHDT, CDR2 YYEEEE. The CDR3 covers 16 residues. V lost 3 bases and J lost 0, with 13 bases in between. The CDR3 loop reads CASSYRAPSSGNTIYF. The CDR3 nucleotides are TGTGCCAGCAGCTACAGGGCCCCAAGCTCTGGAAACACCATATATTTT.

This chain uses TRBV18 with TRBJ1-4; D unclear. From germline, CDR1 is KGHSH and CDR2 LQKENI. This CDR3 has 15 residues. The V gene lost 3 bases and the J gene lost 7 bases, with 15 bases spanning the gap. The CDR3 DNA follows: TGTGCCAGCTCACCTCCACAACGGATCAGTGAAAAACTGTTTTTT. Translating it yields CASSPPQRISEKLFF.

Here the CDR3 reads CASSQTSGSVHEQYF. Written as DNA, the CDR3 is TGTGCCAGCAGCCAAACTAGCGGGAGTGTCCACGAGCAGTACTTC. J is TRBJ2-7 and V is TRBV5-8, with 11 bases matching TRBD2. Germline-derived CDR1 and CDR2 are SGHTS and YDEGEE. Trimming took 4 bases from V and 5 from J; bases not matched to a gene: 8. The CDR3 is 15 residues long.

The rearrangement uses TRBV5-4 and TRBJ2-4; D remains ambiguous. The V end was cut by 1 base, the J end by 7 bases, with 15 bases between. This CDR3 is built from 15 residues. Germline CDR1 and CDR2: SGHNT and YYREEE (reference sequence). The CDR3 DNA follows: TGTGCCAGCAGCTTGCTTTTAGGGTCAGATAACATTCAGTACTTC. Translation gives CASSLLLGSDNIQYF.

The chain has TRBV6-1 and TRBJ2-1; tentative D call: TRBD1 (6 bases). Trimming pared 0 bases from V and 2 bases from J, leaving 11 bases between. Germline V gene sequence: CDR1 MNHNS, CDR2 SASEGT. This CDR3 is 16 amino acids long. CDR3 sequence reads: CASSEAFGTPYNEQFF. In DNA form, the CDR3 reads TGTGCCAGCAGTGAAGCATTCGGGACACCCTACAATGAGCAGTTCTTC.